The rows below give T cell receptor beta chains drawn from one sample of a study of T-cell reconstitution after alpha-beta-depleted transplantation in children. One entry per CDR3 protein results from TCRdb running MiXCR on the PCR reads. The sample lists hundreds of thousands of distinct CDR3 sequences; around 12% were seen once. The specimen comprised PBMCs, sampled before TCRalphabeta/CD19-depleted stem cell transplant. All receptors derive from a girl aged 2 to 10 with congenital amegakaryocytic thrombocytopenia, due to receive a stem cell transplant. Each CDR3 is given with its conserved first and last residue. The D gene is left open where the match is weak. Where a row states a size, it is once, few, many or the class of an expanded clone; other rows omit it.

V gene	J gene	D gene	clone size	CDR3 protein	CDR3 DNA
TRBV5-1	TRBJ2-7	TRBD1	-	CASSLVERGLGEQYF	TGCGCCAGCAGCTTGGTGGAGAGGGGGCTTGGAGAGCAGTACTTC
TRBV5-5	TRBJ2-7	TRBD2	-	CASSKYQRGREEQYF	TGTGCCAGCAGCAAGTACCAGCGCGGGAGGGAAGAGCAGTACTTC
TRBV24-1	TRBJ2-1	-	-	CATSPSGSRFDEQFF	TGTGCCACCAGTCCTTCCGGGAGTAGGTTCGATGAGCAGTTCTTC
TRBV4-1	TRBJ2-1	-	many	CASSQDFAQFQQFF	TGCGCCAGCAGCCAAGATTTTGCGCAATTTCAGCAGTTCTTC
TRBV7-6	TRBJ2-1	-	few	CATGGFGEQFF	TGTGCCACTGGGGGGTTCGGTGAGCAGTTCTTC
TRBV20-1	TRBJ2-7	-	many	CSASHGRYEQYF	TGCAGTGCTAGTCACGGAAGATACGAGCAGTACTTC
TRBV20-1	TRBJ1-5	-	many	CSAPDSRNQPQHF	TGCAGTGCCCCTGACAGTCGCAATCAGCCCCAGCATTTT
TRBV4-1	TRBJ2-1	-	many	CASSQRGEPYNEQFF	TGCGCCAGCAGCCAAAGGGGGGAGCCCTACAATGAGCAGTTCTTC
TRBV7-9	TRBJ1-1	-	-	CASSPPVGRLNTEAFF	TGTGCCAGCAGCCCCCCCGTTGGACGACTGAACACTGAAGCTTTCTTT
TRBV20-1	TRBJ1-1	-	few	CSASSRENTEAFF	TGCAGTGCTAGCTCCAGGGAGAACACTGAAGCTTTCTTT
TRBV5-1	TRBJ2-2	-	many	CASSLTSSLTGELFF	TGCGCCAGCAGCTTGACTAGCAGCCTCACCGGGGAGCTGTTTTTT
TRBV10-3	TRBJ2-5	TRBD2	many	CAISGGLAGGRQETQYF	TGTGCCATCAGTGGGGGACTAGCGGGAGGGCGACAAGAGACCCAGTACTTC
TRBV10-2	TRBJ2-1	TRBD2	-	CASRLAQYNEQFF	TGCGCCAGCAGACTAGCGCAATACAATGAGCAGTTCTTC
TRBV7-8	TRBJ1-5	-	few	CASSSVSSNQPQHF	TGTGCCAGCAGCTCGGTCTCTAGCAATCAGCCCCAGCATTTT
TRBV6-2/TRBV6-3	TRBJ2-4	-	few	CASSYSIRAELAKNIQYF	TGTGCCAGCAGTTACTCAATTCGAGCGGAGCTAGCCAAAAACATTCAGTACTTC
TRBV5-1	TRBJ2-1	TRBD2	-	CASTAGTSGREQFF	TGCGCCAGCACCGCCGGGACTAGCGGGAGGGAGCAGTTCTTC